A single sample gave rise to the 19 T cell receptor beta chains below, sequenced in a study of cytomegalovirus exposure and HLA in healthy donors. Both 60 Vbeta primers and 13 Jbeta primers went into the PCR. Sequencing was performed with immunoSEQ multiplex PCR; in TCRdb, only in-frame clones are kept and a portion is missing. The sample lists about 270,000 clones; around two thirds were seen once. Sequenced: PBMCs. Receptor source: a female donor in good health and CMV-seronegative.

This rearrangement joins TRBV21-1 to TRBJ2-7; the table calls TRBD1, which could not be checked here. TRBV21-1 is assigned pseudogene status. The CDR3 covers 16 residues. This chain's CDR3 is CASSGTGGISLYEQYF. CDR3 nucleotides: TGTGCCAGCAGCGGGACAGGGGGAATCTCCCTTTACGAGCAGTACTTC.

The J gene is TRBJ1-2, the V gene TRBV5-6; TRBD1 might be the D (6 bases). This CDR3 has 15 amino acids. V lost 4 bases and J lost 2, with 15 bases in between. CDR1 SGHDT and CDR2 YYEEEE come from the germline V gene. CDR3 DNA sequence: TGTGCCAGCAGCATGTGGACAGTGATAAACTATGGCTACACCTTC. It specifies CASSMWTVINYGYTF.

The CDR3 loop is CASSAQITGNTIYF. CDR3 coding DNA: TGTGCCAGCAGCGCTCAGATAACTGGAAACACCATATATTTT. The J gene is TRBJ1-3, the V gene TRBV9; D not certain. The CDR3 is 14 residues long. Trimming removed 3 bases at V and 2 bases at J, with 9 bases between. Germline V gives CDR1 SGDLS, CDR2 YYNGEE.

The CDR3 reads CASSSLGGKDEQYF. DNA for the CDR3: TGTGCCAGCAGCTCCCTAGGGGGCAAGGACGAGCAGTACTTC. The chain has TRBV11-3 and TRBJ2-7, with 7 bases fitting TRBD1. Germline V gene lookup returns CDR1 SGHNT and CDR2 YENEEA. Trimming took 4 bases from V and 5 from J; bases not matched to a gene: 8. This CDR3 has 14 residues.

The CDR3 here is CASSLLQGAGEQFF. The DNA for the CDR3 is TGCGCCAGCAGTCTCTTACAGGGTGCGGGTGAGCAGTTCTTC. The rearrangement uses TRBV10-1 and TRBJ2-1; D is perhaps TRBD1 (6 bases). With 5 bases removed from V and 9 bases from J, the gap between germline ends came to 17 bases. The CDR3 has 14 amino acids. Germline V lookup: CDR1 WNHNN, CDR2 SYGVQD (reference sequence).

Comments on this clone: The junction differs from germline at one of its ends, possibly a read error. The gene calls are TRBV6-1 and TRBJ1-4; 8 bases are shared with TRBD1. Germline CDR1 is MNHNS and CDR2 is SASEGT. This CDR3 is built from 16 residues. The CDR3 DNA reads as TGTGCCAGCAGCGAAGCCCTACAGGGGGGGTGGGAAAAACTGTTTTTT. It yields the protein CASSEALQGGWEKLFF.

The rearrangement joins TRBV6-4 to TRBJ1-5, with 7 bases fitting TRBD1. This CDR3 region has 17 residues. The germline CDR1 and CDR2 sequences are MRHNA and SNTAGT. J gave up 2 bases and V 6 bases, and 13 bases lay outside the gene matches. The CDR3 DNA reads as TGTGCCAGCAGCCAAACGACAGGGTTCGAGGGCAATCAGCCCCAGCATTTT. It specifies CASSQTTGFEGNQPQHF.

This clone occurred a few times. The chain recombines TRBV6-5 with TRBJ2-5; TRBD2 aligns across 9 bases. The CDR3 has 14 residues. The ends lost 6 bases at V and 2 bases at J; junction bases unmatched: 4. Looked up from germline, CDR1 is MNHEY and CDR2 is SVGAGI. CDR3 amino acids: CASRPSGKQETQYF. CDR3 DNA sequence: TGTGCCAGCAGACCTAGCGGGAAGCAAGAGACCCAGTACTTC.

In this sample, this clone turned up a few times. This chain uses TRBV27 with TRBJ1-3; 7 bases fit TRBD1. This CDR3 is built from 16 residues. V was pared by 2 bases and J by 4 bases, with 8 bases of the junction left unmatched. Germline V CDR1 and CDR2: MNHEY, SMNVEV (reference sequence). The CDR3 coding sequence is TGTGCCAGCAGTTTAAGGGGGACAGCCCCCGGAAACACCATATATTTT. This sequence encodes CASSLRGTAPGNTIYF.

The chain recombines TRBV29-1 with TRBJ2-3, with D maybe TRBD1 (6 bases). Germline CDR1 reads SQVTM; CDR2 reads ANQGSEA. The CDR3 runs 15 residues. V shed 5 bases and J shed 0 bases, with 15 bases lying between them. CDR3 in amino acids: CSVQGTRLSTDTQYF. The CDR3 nucleotides are TGCAGCGTTCAAGGGACAAGGCTGAGCACAGATACGCAGTATTTT.

The rearrangement joins TRBV5-6 to TRBJ2-7; a weak D match, TRBD2 (6 bases). The CDR3 is 15 amino acids. The V end lost 0 bases, the J end lost 2 bases, and 12 bases lay between the germline ends. The V gene's germline CDR1 is SGHDT and CDR2 YYEEEE. Here the CDR3 reads CASSLDGGPTYEQYF. CDR3 DNA sequence: TGTGCCAGCAGCTTGGACGGAGGGCCTACCTACGAGCAGTACTTC. Variable domain in full (rest from reference TRBV5-6 and TRBJ2-7): DAGVTQSPTHLIKTRGQQVTLRCSPKSGHDTVSWYQQALGQGPQFIFQYYEEEERQRGNFPDRFSGHQFPNYSSELNVNALLLGDSALYLCASSLDGGPTYEQYFGPGTRLTVT.

V is TRBV25-1 and J is TRBJ2-7; 8 nucleotides agree with TRBD1. This CDR3 contains 15 residues. From germline, CDR1 is MGHDK and CDR2 SYGVNS. V lost 1 base to trimming and J lost 4 bases; unmatched junction nucleotides: 6. CDR3 sequence reads: CASSEFGQGGYEQYF. The CDR3 bases are TGTGCCAGCAGTGAATTTGGACAGGGAGGTTACGAGCAGTACTTC.

This clone has just a few counts. The genes are TRBV19 and TRBJ2-4; a weak D match, TRBD2 (6 bases). Germline assignment: CDR1 LNHDA and CDR2 SQIVND (reference sequence). The CDR3 runs 15 residues. Trimming stripped 8 bases from V and 5 bases from J, with 19 bases between. Here the CDR3 reads CASLGAGLGENIQYF. In DNA, the CDR3 is TGTGCCAGTCTCGGGGCGGGGTTGGGGGAAAACATTCAGTACTTC.

The V and J genes are TRBV10-2 and TRBJ2-1, with D uncertain. The CDR3 contains 11 residues. V was clipped by 5 bases and J by 5 bases, with 4 bases between them. The germline gives CDR1 WSHSY, CDR2 SAAADI. CDR3 loop: CASSFNNEQFF. The CDR3 region has the DNA TGCGCCAGCAGTTTCAACAATGAGCAGTTCTTC.

The rearrangement joins TRBV2 to TRBJ2-3, with unresolved D. CDR3 size: 13 residues. Germline assignment: CDR1 SNHLY and CDR2 FYNNEI. Trimming cost V 6 bases and J 1 base, with 8 bases left between them. DNA for the CDR3: TGTGCCAGCAGCGTAGGAGGCACAGATACGCAGTATTTT. Protein sequence: CASSVGGTDTQYF.

V gene TRBV30 combines with J gene TRBJ2-7; perhaps TRBD2 as D (5 bases). The V end was cut by 5 bases, the J end by 7 bases, with 12 bases between. Germline V CDR1 and CDR2: GTSNPN, SVGIG (reference sequence). The CDR3 length is 11 residues. The chain's CDR3 is CAWAGLTEQYF. The CDR3 DNA follows: TGTGCCTGGGCCGGACTGACTGAGCAGTACTTC.

The chain combines TRBV23-1 with TRBJ2-7, with 10 bases matching TRBD1. TRBV23-1 is identified as an open reading frame with a role that is uncertain. The CDR3 covers 14 residues. V was clipped by 6 bases and J by 5 bases; unmatched bases: 7. The DNA for the CDR3 is TGCGCCAGCAGAGACAGGGGGCGCGAGGACGAGCAGTACTTC. It yields the protein CASRDRGREDEQYF.

The chain employs TRBV2 and TRBJ2-7, with 9 bases identical to TRBD2. CDR3 size: 17 residues. Germline V gene data show CDR1 as SNHLY and CDR2 as FYNNEI. With 2 bases clipped from V and 2 bases from J, the junction kept 10 bases outside the gene matches. CDR3 DNA: TGTGCCAGCAGTGAAACCCCAGGACTAGCGTTTACCTACGAGCAGTACTTC. Translating gives CASSETPGLAFTYEQYF.

The rearrangement uses TRBV2 and TRBJ2-1, with D possibly TRBD2 on 6 matching bases. The germline V gene encodes CDR1 SNHLY and CDR2 FYNNEI. The V and J ends lost 4 bases and 6 bases respectively, with 7 bases between them. This CDR3 is built from 12 residues. The CDR3 reads CASSVGGNEQFF. The CDR3, as DNA: TGTGCCAGCAGTGTGGGGGGCAATGAGCAGTTCTTC.